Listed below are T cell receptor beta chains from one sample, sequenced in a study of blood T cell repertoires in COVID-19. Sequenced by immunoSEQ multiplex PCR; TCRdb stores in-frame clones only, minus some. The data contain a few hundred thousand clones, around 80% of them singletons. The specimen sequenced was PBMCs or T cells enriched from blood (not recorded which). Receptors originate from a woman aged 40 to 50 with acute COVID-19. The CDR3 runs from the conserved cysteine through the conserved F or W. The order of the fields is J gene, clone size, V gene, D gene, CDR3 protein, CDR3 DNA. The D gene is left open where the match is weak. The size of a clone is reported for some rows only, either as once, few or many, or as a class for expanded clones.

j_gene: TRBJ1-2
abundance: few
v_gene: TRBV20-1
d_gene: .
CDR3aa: CSARPGYGYTF
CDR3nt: TGCAGTGCTAGACCGGGGTATGGCTACACCTTC

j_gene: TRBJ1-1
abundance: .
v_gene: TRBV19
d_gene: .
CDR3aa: CASSISRDTEAFF
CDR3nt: TGTGCCAGTAGTATATCCAGGGACACTGAAGCTTTCTTT

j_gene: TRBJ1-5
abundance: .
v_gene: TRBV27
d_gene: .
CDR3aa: CASRSTGYSNQPQHF
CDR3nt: TGTGCCAGCAGGTCGACAGGTTATAGCAATCAGCCCCAGCATTTT

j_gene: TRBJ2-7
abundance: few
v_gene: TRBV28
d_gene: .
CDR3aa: CASSLVPPAVF
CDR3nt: TGTGCCAGCAGTTTAGTTCCCCCGGCGGTCTTC

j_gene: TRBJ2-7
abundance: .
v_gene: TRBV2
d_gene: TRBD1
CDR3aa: CASTKPRTGVDEQYF
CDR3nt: TGTGCCAGCACTAAACCCAGGACAGGGGTCGACGAGCAGTACTTC

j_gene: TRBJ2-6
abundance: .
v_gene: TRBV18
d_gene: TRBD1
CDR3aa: CASSAGQGGSGANVLTF
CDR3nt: TGTGCCAGCTCGGCGGGACAGGGGGGTTCTGGGGCCAACGTCCTGACTTTC

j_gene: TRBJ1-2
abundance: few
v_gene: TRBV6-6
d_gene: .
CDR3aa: CASSPTGEVYGYTF
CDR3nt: TGTGCCAGCAGTCCGACCGGGGAGGTCTATGGCTACACCTTC

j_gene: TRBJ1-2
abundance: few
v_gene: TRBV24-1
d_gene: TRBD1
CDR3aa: CATSDTSARDRGGYTF
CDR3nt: TGTGCCACCAGTGATACATCTGCCCGGGACAGAGGGGGCTACACCTTC

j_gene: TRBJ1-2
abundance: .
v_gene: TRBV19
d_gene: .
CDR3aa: CASSIKGDHGYTF
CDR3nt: TGTGCCAGTAGTATAAAGGGGGACCATGGCTACACCTTC

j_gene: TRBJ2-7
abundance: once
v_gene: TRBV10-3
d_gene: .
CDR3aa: CAISESRGRVYEQYF
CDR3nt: TGTGCCATCAGTGAGTCCAGGGGCAGGGTCTACGAGCAGTACTTC

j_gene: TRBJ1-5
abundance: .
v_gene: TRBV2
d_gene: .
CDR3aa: CASTLRQTNQPQHF
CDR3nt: TGTGCCAGCACCCTTCGACAGACCAATCAGCCCCAGCATTTT

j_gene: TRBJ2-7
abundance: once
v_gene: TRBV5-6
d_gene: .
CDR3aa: CASSLAGVGYEQYF
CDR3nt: TGTGCCAGCAGCTTGGCGGGGGTTGGCTACGAGCAGTACTTC

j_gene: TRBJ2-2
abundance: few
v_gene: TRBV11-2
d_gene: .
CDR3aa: CASSLHTGELFF
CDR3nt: TGTGCCAGCAGCCTTCACACCGGGGAGCTGTTTTTT

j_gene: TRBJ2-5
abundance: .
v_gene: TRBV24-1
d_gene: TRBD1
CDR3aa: CATSDFGRGLQETQYF
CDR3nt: TGTGCCACCAGTGATTTTGGCAGGGGGCTACAAGAGACCCAGTACTTC

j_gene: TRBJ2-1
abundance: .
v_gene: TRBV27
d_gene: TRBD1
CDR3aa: CASSLSHRGIDEQFF
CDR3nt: TGTGCCAGCAGTTTATCCCACAGGGGGATAGATGAGCAGTTCTTC

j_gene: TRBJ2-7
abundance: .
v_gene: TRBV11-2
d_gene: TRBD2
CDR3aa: CASSTRTSGTYEQYF
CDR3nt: TGTGCCAGCAGCACCCGGACTAGCGGAACCTACGAGCAGTACTTC

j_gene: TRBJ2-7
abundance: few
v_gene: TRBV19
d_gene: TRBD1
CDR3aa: CASSIDRGSPYEQYF
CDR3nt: TGTGCCAGTAGTATTGACAGGGGTAGTCCCTACGAGCAGTACTTC

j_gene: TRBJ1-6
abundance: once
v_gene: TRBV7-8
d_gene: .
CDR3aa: CASSLEAGWDSPLHF
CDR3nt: TGTGCCAGCAGCTTAGAGGCCGGGTGGGATTCACCCCTCCACTTT

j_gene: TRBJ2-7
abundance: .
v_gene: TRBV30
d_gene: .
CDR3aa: CALVNYGRDNYEQYF
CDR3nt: TGTGCCCTGGTAAATTATGGCAGGGATAACTACGAGCAGTACTTC

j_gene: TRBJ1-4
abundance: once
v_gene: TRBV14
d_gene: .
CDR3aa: CASSPRLDEKLFF
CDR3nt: TGTGCCAGCAGCCCAAGACTCGATGAAAAACTGTTTTTT

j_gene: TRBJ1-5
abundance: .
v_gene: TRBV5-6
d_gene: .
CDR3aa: CASSSQGNQPQHF
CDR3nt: TGTGCCAGCAGCTCGCAGGGAAATCAGCCCCAGCATTTT

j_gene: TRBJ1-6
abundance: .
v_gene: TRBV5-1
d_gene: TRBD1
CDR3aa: CATAPDRVNNSPLHF
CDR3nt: TGCGCCACCGCACCGGACAGGGTGAATAATTCACCCCTCCACTTT

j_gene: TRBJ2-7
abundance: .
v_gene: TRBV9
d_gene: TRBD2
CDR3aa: CASSPPLLAGASNEQYF
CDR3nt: TGTGCCAGCAGCCCCCCCTTGTTGGCGGGAGCATCAAACGAGCAGTACTTC

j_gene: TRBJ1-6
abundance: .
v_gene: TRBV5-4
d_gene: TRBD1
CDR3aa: CASSGGQGDNSPLHF
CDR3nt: TGTGCCAGCAGCGGAGGACAGGGGGATAATTCACCCCTCCACTTT

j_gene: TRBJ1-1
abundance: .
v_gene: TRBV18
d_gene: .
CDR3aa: CASSPPTRGGEAFF
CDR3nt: TGTGCCAGCTCACCGCCAACGAGGGGGGGTGAAGCTTTCTTT

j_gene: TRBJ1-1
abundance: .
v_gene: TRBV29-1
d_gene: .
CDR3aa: CSVGGRGGNTEAFF
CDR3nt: TGCAGCGTTGGGGGACGGGGAGGGAACACTGAAGCTTTCTTT

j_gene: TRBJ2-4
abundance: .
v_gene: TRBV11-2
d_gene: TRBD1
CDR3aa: CASSRDSERLAKNIQYF
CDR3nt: TGTGCCAGCAGCCGGGACAGTGAGAGACTAGCCAAAAACATTCAGTACTTC

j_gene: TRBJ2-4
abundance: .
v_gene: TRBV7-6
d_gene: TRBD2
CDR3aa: CASSLAGGPGVNIQYF
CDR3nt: TGTGCCAGCAGCTTAGCGGGAGGGCCCGGTGTGAACATTCAGTACTTC

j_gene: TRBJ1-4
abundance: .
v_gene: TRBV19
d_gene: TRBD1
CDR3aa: CASSLRQGGPVWTNEKLFF
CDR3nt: TGTGCCAGTAGCCTTCGACAGGGGGGACCTGTTTGGACTAATGAAAAACTGTTTTTT

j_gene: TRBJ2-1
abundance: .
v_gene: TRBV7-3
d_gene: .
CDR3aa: CASSLNYYNEQFF
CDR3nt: TGTGCCAGCAGCTTAAACTATTACAATGAGCAGTTCTTC